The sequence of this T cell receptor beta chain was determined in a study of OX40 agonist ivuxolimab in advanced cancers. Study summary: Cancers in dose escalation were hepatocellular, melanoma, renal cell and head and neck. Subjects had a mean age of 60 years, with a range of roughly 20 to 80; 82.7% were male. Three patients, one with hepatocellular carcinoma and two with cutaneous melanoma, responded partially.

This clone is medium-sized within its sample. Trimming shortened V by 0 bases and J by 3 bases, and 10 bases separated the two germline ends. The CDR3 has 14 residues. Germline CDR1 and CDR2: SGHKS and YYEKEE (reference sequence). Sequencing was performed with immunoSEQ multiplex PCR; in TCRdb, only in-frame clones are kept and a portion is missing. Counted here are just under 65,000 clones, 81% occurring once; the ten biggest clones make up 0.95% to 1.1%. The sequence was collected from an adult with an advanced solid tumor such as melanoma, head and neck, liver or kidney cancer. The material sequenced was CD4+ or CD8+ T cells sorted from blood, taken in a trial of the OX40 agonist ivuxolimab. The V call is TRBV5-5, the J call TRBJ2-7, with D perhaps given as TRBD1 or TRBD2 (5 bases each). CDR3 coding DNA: TGTGCCAGCAGCTTGGTGGGACGGAGCTACGAGCAGTACTTC. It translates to CASSLVGRSYEQYF.